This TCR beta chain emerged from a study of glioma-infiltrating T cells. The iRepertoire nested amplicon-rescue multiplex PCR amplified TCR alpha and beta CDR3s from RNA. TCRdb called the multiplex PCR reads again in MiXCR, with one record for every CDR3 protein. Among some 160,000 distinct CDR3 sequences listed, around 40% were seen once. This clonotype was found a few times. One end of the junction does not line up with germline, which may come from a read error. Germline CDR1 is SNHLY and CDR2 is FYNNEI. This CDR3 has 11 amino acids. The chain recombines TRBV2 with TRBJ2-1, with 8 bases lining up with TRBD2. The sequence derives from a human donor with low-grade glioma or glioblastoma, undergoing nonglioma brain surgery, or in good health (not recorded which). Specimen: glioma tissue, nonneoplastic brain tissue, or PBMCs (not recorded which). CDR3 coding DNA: TGTGCCAGCAGAGAGAGCGGGAGAAGGATCTTC. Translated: CASRESGRRIF.